What follows are 12 T cell receptor beta chains derived from one specimen sequenced in a study of control samples from healthy donors and cancer patients. Profiled with immunoSEQ multiplex PCR; TCRdb holds only in-frame clones, not every one. This sample has 100,000 to 150,000 clones; 75% to 95% occur once, and the top ten carry about 2.5%. Input material: blood. All receptors derive from a man aged 18 to 35 in good health.

The chain uses TRBV18 and TRBJ2-1, with 14 bases aligning to TRBD2. This CDR3 contains 15 residues. In germline, CDR1 is KGHSH, CDR2 LQKENI. J gave up 5 bases and V 4 bases, and 1 base lay outside the gene matches. CDR3 DNA sequence: TGTGCCAGCTCACAGACTAGCGGGGGGGACAATGAGCAGTTCTTC. Translating it yields CASSQTSGGDNEQFF.

This chain links TRBV9 with TRBJ1-3; weak D call: TRBD1 (6 bases). Between the trimmed V and J ends, which lost 3 bases and 4 bases, there was a span of 14 bases. Germline V lookup: CDR1 SGDLS, CDR2 YYNGEE. This CDR3 has 15 amino acids. In DNA, the CDR3 is TGTGCCAGCAGCGCAGAAACAGGGCGCGGAAACACCATATATTTT. This codes for CASSAETGRGNTIYF. Full variable domain (remainder filled in from reference TRBV9 and TRBJ1-3): DSGVTQTPKHLITATGQRVTLRCSPRSGDLSVYWYQQSLDQGLQFLIQYYNGEERAKGNILERFSAQQFPDLHSELNLSSLELGDSALYFCASSAETGRGNTIYFGEGSWLTVV.

The rearrangement uses TRBV5-6 and TRBJ1-1, with a weak D call TRBD1 (6 bases). This CDR3 has 14 residues. Germline loops: CDR1 SGHDT, CDR2 YYEEEE. V lost 4 bases and J lost 2, with 12 bases in between. The CDR3 region is CASSPAGANTEAFF. In nucleotides, the CDR3 is TGTGCCAGCAGCCCCGCAGGGGCTAACACTGAAGCTTTCTTT.

The chain uses TRBV30 and TRBJ2-2, with unresolved D. Germline V CDR1 and CDR2: GTSNPN, SVGIG (reference sequence). Trimming removed 3 bases at V and 4 bases at J, with 6 bases between. This CDR3 is 12 amino acids long. In nucleotides, the CDR3 is TGTGCCTGGAGAGCCAGCACCGGGGAGCTGTTTTTT. It specifies CAWRASTGELFF.

V gene TRBV10-3 combines with J gene TRBJ1-1; TRBD1 aligns across 7 bases. Losses at the gene ends were 10 bases for V and 0 bases for J; bases not matched to a gene: 8. The CDR3 totals 14 residues. Germline V gives CDR1 ENHRY, CDR2 SYGVKD. Here the CDR3 DNA reads TGTGCCACCGGACAGGTTATTATGAACACTGAAGCTTTCTTT. This encodes CATGQVIMNTEAFF.

The chain is built from TRBV5-5 and TRBJ2-5; D ambiguous. The CDR3 contains 13 residues. Germline V gene sequence: CDR1 SGHKS, CDR2 YYEKEE (reference sequence). V lost 0 bases and J 5 bases, leaving 8 bases between the germline ends. The CDR3, as DNA: TGTGCCAGCAGCTTGGCCTTTTGGGAGACCCAGTACTTC. Amino acid sequence: CASSLAFWETQYF.

This clone was counted between two and nine times. The V call is TRBV5-6, the J call TRBJ2-1; no clear D. Between the trimmed V and J ends, which lost 0 bases and 11 bases, there was a span of 6 bases. CDR1 and CDR2 (germline): SGHDT, YYEEEE. The CDR3 contains 11 residues. In DNA, the CDR3 is TGTGCCAGCAGCTTGGCAGCCAAGCAGTTCTTC. This codes for CASSLAAKQFF.

The rearrangement joins TRBV3-1 (or the pseudogene TRBV3-2) to TRBJ2-3; 8 bases agree with TRBD2. Germline trimming cut 1 base from V and 6 bases from J; bases unmatched to any gene: 9. The CDR3 runs to 16 residues. The germline gives CDR1 LGHDT, CDR2 YNNKEL (reference sequence). CDR3 residues: CASSQVTGGPTDTQYF. CDR3 bases: TGTGCCAGCAGCCAAGTTACGGGAGGGCCGACTGATACGCAGTATTTT.

This chain links TRBV3-1 (or the pseudogene TRBV3-2) with TRBJ2-7; the match to TRBD1 covers 9 bases. Unmatched junction bases numbered 5, after V lost 4 bases and J lost 1 base. CDR3 size: 15 residues. CDR1 and CDR2 from the germline V gene are LGHDT and YNNKEL (reference sequence). The CDR3 DNA reads as TGTGCCAGCAGCCCCGGGACAGGGCCATCCTACGAGCAGTACTTC. Translating it yields CASSPGTGPSYEQYF.

The chain uses TRBV5-4 and TRBJ2-1; tentatively, D is TRBD2 (6 bases). Trimming pared 0 bases from V and 8 bases from J, leaving 12 bases between. CDR1 and CDR2 from the germline V gene are SGHNT and YYREEE (reference sequence). This CDR3 has 14 amino acids. This CDR3 is CASSLAPGDHEQFF. The CDR3 bases are TGTGCCAGCAGCTTGGCCCCGGGAGACCATGAGCAGTTCTTC.

V and J are TRBV27 and TRBJ1-1; D may be TRBD1 (5 bases). V lost 2 bases to trimming and J lost 2 bases, with 12 bases between them. This CDR3 spans 15 amino acids. CDR1 MNHEY and CDR2 SMNVEV come from the germline V gene (reference sequence). CDR3 nucleotides: TGTGCCAGCAGTTTAGGGTCGGGGGGTAACACTGAAGCTTTCTTT. Its translation: CASSLGSGGNTEAFF.

The chain combines TRBV7-6 with TRBJ2-1; possibly TRBD1 for D (5 bases). Germline CDR1 SGHVS, CDR2 FNYEAQ. The V gene lost 5 bases and the J gene lost 6 bases, with 11 bases spanning the gap. CDR3 length: 13 amino acids. CDR3: CASSLGVFNEQFF. The CDR3 DNA sequence: TGTGCCAGCAGCCTAGGGGTTTTCAATGAGCAGTTCTTC.